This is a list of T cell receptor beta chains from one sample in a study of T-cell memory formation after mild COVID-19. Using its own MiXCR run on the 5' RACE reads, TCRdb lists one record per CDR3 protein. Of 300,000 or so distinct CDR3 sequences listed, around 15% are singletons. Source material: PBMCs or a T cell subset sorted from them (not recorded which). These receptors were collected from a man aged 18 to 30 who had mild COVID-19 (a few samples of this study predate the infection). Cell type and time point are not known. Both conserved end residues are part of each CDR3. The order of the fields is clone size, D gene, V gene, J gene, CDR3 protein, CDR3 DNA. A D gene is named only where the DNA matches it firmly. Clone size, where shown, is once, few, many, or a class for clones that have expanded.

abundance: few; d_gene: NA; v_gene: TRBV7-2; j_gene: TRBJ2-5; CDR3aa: CASSLGSASGETQYF; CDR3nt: TGTGCCAGCAGCTTAGGGTCGGCCTCCGGGGAGACCCAGTACTTC
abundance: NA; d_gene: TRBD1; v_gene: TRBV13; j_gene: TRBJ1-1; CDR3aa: CASSLPDRGKIGGNTEAFF; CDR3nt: TGTGCCAGCAGCTTGCCGGACAGGGGTAAAATCGGTGGGAACACTGAAGCTTTCTTT
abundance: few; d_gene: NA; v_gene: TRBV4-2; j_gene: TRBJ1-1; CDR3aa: CASSQVLKGGAFF; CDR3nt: TGTGCCAGCAGCCAAGTCTTAAAGGGGGGCGCTTTCTTT
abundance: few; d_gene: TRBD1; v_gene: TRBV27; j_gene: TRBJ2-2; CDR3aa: CASSTQTGAGELFF; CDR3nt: TGTGCCAGCAGTACCCAGACAGGGGCCGGGGAGCTGTTTTTT
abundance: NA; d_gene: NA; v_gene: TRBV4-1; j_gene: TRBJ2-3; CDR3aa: CASSQEISTDTQYF; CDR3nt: TGCGCCAGCAGCCAAGAAATCTCCACAGATACGCAGTATTTT
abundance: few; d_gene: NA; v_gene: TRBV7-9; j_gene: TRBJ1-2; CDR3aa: CASKGYGNGYTF; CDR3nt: TGTGCCAGCAAAGGGTACGGGAATGGCTACACCTTC
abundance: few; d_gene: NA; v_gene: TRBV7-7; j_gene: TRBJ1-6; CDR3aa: CASSLAGTNSPLHF; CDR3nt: TGTGCTAGCAGCTTAGCCGGAACTAATTCACCCCTCCACTTT
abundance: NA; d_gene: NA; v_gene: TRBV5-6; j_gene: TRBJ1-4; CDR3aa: CASSLVATNEKLFF; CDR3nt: TGTGCCAGCAGCTTGGTTGCAACTAATGAAAAACTGTTTTTT
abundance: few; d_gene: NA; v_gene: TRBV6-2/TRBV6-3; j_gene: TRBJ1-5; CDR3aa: CASTPDTSNQPQHF; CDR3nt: TGTGCCAGCACCCCGGACACTAGCAATCAGCCCCAGCATTTT
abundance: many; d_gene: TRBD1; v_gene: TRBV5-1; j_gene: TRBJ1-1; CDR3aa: CASSLRQGRTEAFF; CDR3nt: TGCGCCAGCAGCCTCCGACAGGGGCGAACTGAAGCTTTCTTT
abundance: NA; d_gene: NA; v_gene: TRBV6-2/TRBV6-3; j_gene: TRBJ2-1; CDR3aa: CASSSFRAHSPYNEQFF; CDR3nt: TGTGCCAGCAGCTCCTTCCGGGCCCATTCTCCTTACAATGAGCAGTTCTTC
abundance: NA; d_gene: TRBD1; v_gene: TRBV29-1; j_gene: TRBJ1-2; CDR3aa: CSVASGQGGLNGYTF; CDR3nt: TGCAGCGTTGCATCGGGACAGGGTGGTCTTAATGGCTACACCTTC
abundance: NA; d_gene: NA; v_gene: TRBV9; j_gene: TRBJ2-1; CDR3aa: CASSVGAGEEAHDEQFF; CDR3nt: TGTGCCAGCAGCGTAGGGGCAGGGGAAGAGGCACACGATGAGCAGTTCTTC
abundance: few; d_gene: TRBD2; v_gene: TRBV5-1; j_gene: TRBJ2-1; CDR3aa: CASSLNGGSYNEQFF; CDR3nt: TGCGCCAGCAGCTTGAACGGGGGGTCCTACAATGAGCAGTTCTTC
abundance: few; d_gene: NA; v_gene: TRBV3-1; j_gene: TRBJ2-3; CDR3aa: CASSSNPGGSSHTQYF; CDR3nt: TGTGCCAGCAGTTCAAATCCGGGGGGCTCGAGTCATACGCAGTATTTT
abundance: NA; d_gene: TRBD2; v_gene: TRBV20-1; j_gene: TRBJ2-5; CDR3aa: CSAESRREWEEETQYF; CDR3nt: TGCAGTGCTGAATCTCGGCGGGAGTGGGAAGAAGAGACCCAGTACTTC
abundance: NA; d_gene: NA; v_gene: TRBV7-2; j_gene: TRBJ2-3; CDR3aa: CASSPSLSTDTQYF; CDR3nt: TGTGCCAGCAGCCCTTCCCTTAGCACAGATACGCAGTATTTT
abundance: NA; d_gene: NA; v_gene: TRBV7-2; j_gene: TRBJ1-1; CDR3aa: CASSFPAYGVTEAFF; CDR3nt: TGTGCCAGCAGCTTTCCAGCCTATGGAGTCACTGAAGCTTTCTTT
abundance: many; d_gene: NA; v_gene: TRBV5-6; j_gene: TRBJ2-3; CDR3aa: CASSLGPPEDWGTDTQYF; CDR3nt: TGTGCCAGCAGCTTGGGTCCCCCCGAGGACTGGGGCACAGATACGCAGTATTTT
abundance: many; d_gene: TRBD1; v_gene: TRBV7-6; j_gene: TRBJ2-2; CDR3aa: CASSQARQGNTGELFF; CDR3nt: TGTGCCAGCAGCCAAGCCCGACAGGGTAACACCGGGGAGCTGTTTTTT
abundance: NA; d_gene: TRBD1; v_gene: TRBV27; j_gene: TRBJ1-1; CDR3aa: CASRRGLNTEAFF; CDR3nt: TGTGCCAGCAGGAGGGGGCTGAACACTGAAGCTTTCTTT
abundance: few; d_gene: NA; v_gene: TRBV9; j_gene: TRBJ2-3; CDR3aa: CASSDWASTDTQYF; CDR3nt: TGTGCCAGCAGCGACTGGGCTTCCACAGATACGCAGTATTTT
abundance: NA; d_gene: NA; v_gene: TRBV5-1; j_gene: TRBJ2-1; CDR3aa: CASSLLRDSGDNEQFF; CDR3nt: TGCGCCAGCAGCTTGTTGCGAGACAGTGGGGACAATGAGCAGTTCTTC
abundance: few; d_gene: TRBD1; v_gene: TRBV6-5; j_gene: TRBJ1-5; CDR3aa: CASSYSDREGQPQHF; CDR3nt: TGTGCCAGCAGTTACTCGGACAGGGAAGGCCAGCCCCAGCATTTT
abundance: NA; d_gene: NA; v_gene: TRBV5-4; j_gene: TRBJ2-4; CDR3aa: CASSFRGIQYF; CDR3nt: TGTGCCAGCAGCTTTAGGGGCATTCAGTACTTC
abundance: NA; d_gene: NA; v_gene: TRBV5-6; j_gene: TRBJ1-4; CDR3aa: CASSLRTGTATNEKLFF; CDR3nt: TGTGCCAGCAGCTTACGGACTGGGACTGCAACTAATGAAAAACTGTTTTTT
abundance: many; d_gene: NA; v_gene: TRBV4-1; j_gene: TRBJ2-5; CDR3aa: CASSRISRETQYF; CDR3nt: TGCGCCAGCAGCAGAATAAGTAGAGAGACCCAGTACTTC
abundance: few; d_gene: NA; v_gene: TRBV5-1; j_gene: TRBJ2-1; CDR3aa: CASSPATGTGVDEQFF; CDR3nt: TGCGCCAGCAGCCCGGCTACGGGGACCGGGGTCGATGAGCAGTTCTTC
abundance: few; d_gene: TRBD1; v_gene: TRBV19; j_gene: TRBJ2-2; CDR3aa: CASNPHRGADGELFF; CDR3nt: TGTGCCAGTAACCCGCACAGGGGCGCGGACGGGGAGCTGTTTTTT
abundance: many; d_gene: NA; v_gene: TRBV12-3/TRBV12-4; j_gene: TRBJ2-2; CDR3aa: CASSRAGELFF; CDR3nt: TGTGCCAGCAGCAGGGCCGGGGAGCTGTTTTTT
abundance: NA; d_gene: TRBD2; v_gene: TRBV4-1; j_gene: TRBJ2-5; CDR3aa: CASSQLGEGETQYF; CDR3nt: TGCGCCAGCAGCCAATTGGGGGAGGGGGAGACCCAGTACTTC
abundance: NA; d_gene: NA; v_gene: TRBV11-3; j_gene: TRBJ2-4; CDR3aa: CASSSSGGGKNIQYF; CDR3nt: TGTGCCAGCAGCTCGTCAGGGGGAGGCAAAAACATTCAGTACTTC
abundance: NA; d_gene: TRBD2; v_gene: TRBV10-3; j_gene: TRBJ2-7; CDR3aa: CAIRTSGDSYEQYF; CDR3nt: TGTGCCATCCGGACTAGCGGGGACTCCTACGAGCAGTACTTC
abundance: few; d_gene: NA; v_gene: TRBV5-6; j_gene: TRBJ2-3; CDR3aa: CASSPGMTGADTQYF; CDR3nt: TGTGCCAGCAGCCCGGGGATGACAGGCGCAGATACGCAGTATTTT